This T cell receptor (beta chain) was obtained from a study of T cells after yellow fever vaccination (dated by TCRdb to about 2019). For context, the study as a whole: The SMART-Seq v4 Ultra Low Input RNA kit was used to prepare libraries from fractions with low cell numbers. Blood was drawn at multiple timepoints before and after primary and secondary immunization, with bulk PBMC replicates and cell subsets isolated. Bulk TCR alpha and beta repertoires were sequenced longitudinally to track T-cell clones before and after primary and booster YFV17D yellow fever vaccination. The cohort comprised two healthy male donors, one aged 18 to 30 and one aged 30 to 39 years.

Findings and caveats that apply to the study as a whole: Compared with the primary T-cell response, the secondary T-cell response was faster but weaker, reaching its peak on day 5 rather than on day 15. Because the study included only a couple of donors, the extent to which the findings can be generalized is limited. Most clones expanded after primary vaccination (approximately 97% of CD4 and roughly 88% of CD8) were re-detected after the booster, suggesting that broad memory maintenance occurred. A small share of clonotypes occurred in both CD4 and CD8 compartments, likely arising from convergent recombination. Computational filtering was required because FACS-sorted repertoires could contain abundant contaminating clonotypes from the bulk population.

The instrument given in TCRdb is Illumina NovaSeq 6000. TCR cDNA was synthesized by 5'RACE template switching, which introduced a universal primer site and unique molecular identifiers. Priming of cDNA synthesis was performed from both the TCR alpha and TCR beta constant segments. Two PCR steps were used to amplify libraries, with sample barcodes and sequencing adapters being added in the second step. Sequencing of the libraries was done on either Illumina HiSeq 2500 (2x100 bp) or NovaSeq (2x150 bp). The authors processed their data as follows. Demultiplexing of reads and collapsing into UMI consensus sequences were performed with MIGEC, and V(D)J alignment was carried out with MiXCR. Clonotypes responding to the vaccine were identified with edgeR on replicate PBMC samples, with the criteria of FDR below 0.01 and a log2 fold change above 5 up to day 15. Each bulk clonotype received a CD4 or CD8 identity based on whether the sequenced CD4 or CD8 repertoire contained that clonotype at higher abundance. TCRdb passed the public sequencing reads through fastp at Q25 and MiXCR, retaining productive beta sequences. All rows with the same CDR3 protein become a single entry with the most common DNA and genes. The V and J calls were determined by TCRdb, not by the authors. The sample table shows a few hundred thousand distinct CDR3 sequences, and around 4.9% are seen once. The ten largest clones represent under 3.5% of the sample.

This clonotype was seen many times. Its cognate antigen has yet to be identified. Base qualities were left out, and no much larger clone turns up one base away. What this sample's treatment or condition label stands for: live attenuated yellow fever vaccine strain. PBMCs were isolated from peripheral blood using a standard Ficoll-Paque protocol. CD4 and CD8 T-cell fractions were isolated with Dynabeads CD4 and CD8 positive selection kits. TriZol was used to extract RNA from bulk PBMCs, from CD4 and CD8 fractions, and from dextramer-positive and dextramer-negative fractions. This clonotype originated in a man younger than 30 who received the YFV17D yellow fever vaccine. This material consisted of CD4+ T cells sorted from PBMCs, taken on the day of the yellow fever booster vaccination.

The nucleotides are TGTGCCAGCAGCCCCGCTCGCGGGGGAGCGGGTACGCAGTATTTT. Translation gives CASSPARGGAGTQYF. Here the chain combines TRBV28 and TRBJ2-3; 7 junctional bases match TRBD2. The germline V gene encodes CDR1 MDHEN and CDR2 SYDVKM. For this chain, trimming is 6 bases at the V end and 8 bases at the J end, and the number of junction bases without a gene match is 14. The CDR3 holds 15 amino acids from the cysteine to the phenylalanine. Of the read, only the CDR3 DNA is kept; its 45 bases are in frame from base 1.